The clone carrying this TCR beta chain has at least ten counts. The antigen is not known. The CDR3 consists of 13 residues. Germline loops: CDR1 SEHNR, CDR2 FQNEAQ (reference sequence). Trimming at V came to 5 bases and at J to 1 base, leaving 1 base not matched to a gene. Combining a sample-barcoded 5' primer with a J-beta primer mix, a second PCR ran for roughly 6 to 12 cycles. TCRdb recomputed calls from the 5' RACE reads with MiXCR, one row per CDR3 protein. The sample includes about 1.6 million distinct CDR3 sequences, around 35% of them seen just once. This entry belongs to a study of blood T cells in healthy people across ages. Study information: Capturing about one barcoded beta molecule per two T cells was achieved by template switching. Study results and caveats: The donors' CMV status was not determined, possibly confounding changes in expanded clonotypes.

The donors, aged about 6 to 90, were healthy Caucasians from Russia. The genes are TRBV7-9 and TRBJ2-5, with TRBD1 matching over 7 bases. This TCR was recovered from a woman in her twenties or thirties in good health. Sequenced: blood. CDR3 DNA: TGTGCCAGCAGCCGGGACAGCCAAGAGACCCAGTACTTC. This codes for CASSRDSQETQYF.